A selection of T cell receptor beta chains follows, all from one sample in a study of shared clonotypes between healthy human individuals. Assay: immunoSEQ multiplex PCR; the TCRdb copy retains only in-frame clones and omits some. This sample has around 1.6 million clones, with about 98% found just once. The sample consisted of naive CD4+ T cells sorted from blood. The receptors were gathered from a man aged 30 to 45 in good health. CDR3s include the opening cysteine and the closing phenylalanine or tryptophan. The D gene is left open where the match is weak.

J | V | D | CDR3
TRBJ2-7 | TRBV28 | - | CASSLPGTYSYEQYF
TRBJ2-2 | TRBV19 | - | CASSTGGELFF
TRBJ2-1 | TRBV5-1 | - | CASSLNRLPNEQFF
TRBJ2-7 | TRBV7-9 | - | CASSTYYSYEQYF
TRBJ2-6 | TRBV7-2 | - | CASSLGSSGANVLTF
TRBJ2-1 | TRBV18 | TRBD2 | CASSHESGVLNEQFF
TRBJ2-3 | TRBV30 | TRBD2 | CAWSGATSGGTDTQYF
TRBJ2-1 | TRBV5-4 | - | CASSLGTSYNEQFF
TRBJ2-7 | TRBV5-5 | TRBD2 | CASSLAGGLSYEQYF
TRBJ2-5 | TRBV19 | TRBD2 | CASKGSTSVRTQYF
TRBJ1-1 | TRBV5-1 | - | CASSFRRGSLTEAFF
TRBJ2-7 | TRBV5-1 | - | CASSTGHPSYEQYF
TRBJ2-1 | TRBV5-1 | - | CASSFSPTSSYNEQFF
TRBJ2-5 | TRBV9 | - | CASSARARDGRQETQYF
TRBJ2-1 | TRBV9 | TRBD2 | CASSVIAGGQTEQFF
TRBJ1-1 | TRBV10-3 | TRBD1 | CAISEQGALTEAFF
TRBJ2-1 | TRBV7-6 | - | CASSIQGGTSYNEQFF
TRBJ2-4 | TRBV4-2 | - | CASSPNPDENIQYF
TRBJ1-5 | TRBV6-5 | - | CASSSRGRGFNQPQHF
TRBJ2-7 | TRBV7-2 | - | CASSTTGGAYEQYF
TRBJ1-1 | TRBV18 | TRBD1 | CASSIGRQGNTEAFF
TRBJ2-3 | TRBV5-6 | - | CASSSGLVDTQYF
TRBJ1-2 | TRBV5-6 | TRBD1 | CASSPPPGGQSGYTF
TRBJ1-5 | TRBV28 | - | CATHSPRVGGPGPQHF
TRBJ2-1 | TRBV7-9 | TRBD2 | CASSFHGTNYNEQFF
TRBJ2-1 | TRBV9 | - | CASSVGDFSYNEQFF
TRBJ1-1 | TRBV5-6 | TRBD1 | CASSLAGTGMNTEAFF
TRBJ2-7 | TRBV4-1 | - | CASSQGRLSSYEQYF
TRBJ1-4 | TRBV6-1 | - | CASSESRTVNEKLFF
TRBJ1-2 | TRBV5-5 | - | CASSQAPGQGYGYTF
TRBJ1-2 | TRBV27 | - | CASRQGFNYGYTF
TRBJ2-5 | TRBV27 | - | CASSSRSGETQYF
TRBJ1-2 | TRBV4-1 | - | CASSQKKGTMLNYGYTF
TRBJ2-7 | TRBV5-5 | - | CASSLTGEQYF
TRBJ2-7 | TRBV5-6 | - | CASTPPQPSEQYF
TRBJ2-2 | TRBV30 | - | CAWSQLPNTGELFF
TRBJ2-1 | TRBV6-1 | - | CASSARGASSYNEQFF
TRBJ2-7 | TRBV28 | - | CASSLWGPPYEQYF
TRBJ1-2 | TRBV28 | TRBD1 | CASSLRAGGIGGYTF
TRBJ2-7 | TRBV7-6 | - | CASSMNRVNEQYF
TRBJ2-3 | TRBV28 | TRBD1 | CASSSPRTGGHTQYF
TRBJ2-1 | TRBV7-8 | TRBD2 | CASSLMAGVFYNEQFF
TRBJ2-3 | TRBV10-3 | - | CAISARDTQYF
TRBJ2-1 | TRBV28 | TRBD2 | CASSPWGGPYNEQFF
TRBJ2-7 | TRBV27 | - | CASSFANAYTYEQYF
TRBJ2-5 | TRBV5-8 | - | CASSFRETQYF
TRBJ2-5 | TRBV5-1 | - | CASSLAVPAAQYF
TRBJ2-1 | TRBV7-3 | TRBD2 | CASSQRGGRAHEQFF
TRBJ1-1 | TRBV4-2 | TRBD1 | CASSRQGRSPLNTEAFF
TRBJ2-7 | TRBV4-1 | TRBD1 | CASSQYIKRGQGGYEQYF
TRBJ2-2 | TRBV5-6 | - | CASSIGLPTGELFF
TRBJ2-2 | TRBV5-1 | - | CASSFEGVTGELFF
TRBJ2-7 | TRBV7-2 | - | CAIRRGGPAYEQYF
TRBJ2-7 | TRBV21-1 | - | CASSNLKGSIPSQGQYF
TRBJ2-1 | TRBV28 | TRBD2 | CASSIPTSGRAGEQFF